These T cell receptor beta chains were read from a single sample in a study of T-cell reconstitution after alpha-beta-depleted transplantation in children. Each CDR3 protein is one row after TCRdb ran MiXCR on the PCR reads. The repertoire consists of a few hundred thousand distinct CDR3 sequences, with over 9.5% occurring once and the leading ten covering 7.5%. Sequences were derived from PBMCs, sampled before TCRalphabeta/CD19-depleted stem cell transplant. Every receptor here comes from a boy less than two years old with acute myeloid leukemia, due to receive a stem cell transplant. Each CDR3 is given with its conserved first and last residue. The order of the fields is clone size, J gene, D gene, V gene, CDR3 protein, CDR3 DNA. A D gene is named only where the DNA matches it firmly. Clone size is shown for a subset of rows, as once, few, many or a class of expanded clone.

clone size: many
J gene: TRBJ1-4
D gene: TRBD1
V gene: TRBV7-6
CDR3 protein: CASSLDRGSEKLFF
CDR3 DNA: TGTGCCAGCAGCTTGGACAGGGGAAGTGAAAAACTGTTTTTT

clone size: -
J gene: TRBJ2-7
D gene: TRBD2
V gene: TRBV19
CDR3 protein: CASSIDPSGSISYEQYF
CDR3 DNA: TGTGCCAGTAGTATAGATCCTAGCGGGAGTATCTCCTACGAGCAGTACTTC

clone size: -
J gene: TRBJ2-5
D gene: TRBD2
V gene: TRBV10-3
CDR3 protein: CAISVSVLTGTSGETQYF
CDR3 DNA: TGTGCCATCAGTGTGTCGGTCCTGACAGGCACTAGCGGAGAGACCCAGTACTTC

clone size: many
J gene: TRBJ2-3
D gene: TRBD2
V gene: TRBV20-1
CDR3 protein: CSANPAGSTDTQYF
CDR3 DNA: TGCAGTGCCAACCCAGCGGGGAGCACAGATACGCAGTATTTT

clone size: -
J gene: TRBJ2-7
D gene: TRBD2
V gene: TRBV5-1
CDR3 protein: CASSLGLAGVCEQYF
CDR3 DNA: TGCGCCAGCAGCTTGGGACTAGCGGGAGTCTGCGAGCAGTACTTC

clone size: many
J gene: TRBJ2-5
D gene: -
V gene: TRBV29-1
CDR3 protein: CSVEWQSGTQYF
CDR3 DNA: TGCAGCGTTGAATGGCAGAGCGGGACCCAGTACTTC

clone size: many
J gene: TRBJ1-4
D gene: -
V gene: TRBV28
CDR3 protein: CASSRPGLSTGEKLFF
CDR3 DNA: TGTGCCAGCAGCCGACCGGGACTCTCGACGGGTGAAAAACTGTTTTTT

clone size: many
J gene: TRBJ2-2
D gene: -
V gene: TRBV4-3
CDR3 protein: CASSQDSVTGELFF
CDR3 DNA: TGCGCCAGCAGCCAAGATAGCGTCACCGGGGAGCTGTTTTTT

clone size: many
J gene: TRBJ2-1
D gene: -
V gene: TRBV5-5
CDR3 protein: CASSINGPYNEQFF
CDR3 DNA: TGTGCCAGCAGCATTAACGGGCCATACAATGAGCAGTTCTTC

clone size: few
J gene: TRBJ1-5
D gene: TRBD1
V gene: TRBV28
CDR3 protein: CAIKQTGARNQPQHF
CDR3 DNA: TGTGCCATCAAACAAACAGGGGCGCGCAATCAGCCCCAGCATTTT

clone size: -
J gene: TRBJ2-6
D gene: -
V gene: TRBV5-1
CDR3 protein: CASSLGGGPGSGANVLTF
CDR3 DNA: TGCGCCAGCAGCCTTGGGGGGGGCCCTGGGTCTGGGGCCAACGTCCTGACTTTC

clone size: many
J gene: TRBJ2-5
D gene: -
V gene: TRBV20-1
CDR3 protein: CSATDGGRETQYF
CDR3 DNA: TGCAGTGCTACAGACGGAGGGAGGGAGACCCAGTACTTC

clone size: many
J gene: TRBJ1-5
D gene: TRBD1
V gene: TRBV7-2
CDR3 protein: CASSFPDRGFDQPQHF
CDR3 DNA: TGTGCCAGCAGCTTTCCCGACAGGGGATTCGATCAGCCCCAGCATTTT

clone size: few
J gene: TRBJ1-1
D gene: -
V gene: TRBV7-3
CDR3 protein: CASSPLDSLNTEAFF
CDR3 DNA: TGTGCCAGCAGCCCCTTGGACAGCCTGAACACTGAAGCTTTCTTT

clone size: many
J gene: TRBJ2-1
D gene: TRBD2
V gene: TRBV10-3
CDR3 protein: CATDNGAGGSNEQFF
CDR3 DNA: TGTGCCACAGACAACGGAGCGGGGGGGAGCAATGAGCAGTTCTTC

clone size: few
J gene: TRBJ1-2
D gene: -
V gene: TRBV29-1
CDR3 protein: CSARTPRDYGYTF
CDR3 DNA: TGCAGCGCGCGGACACCGAGGGACTATGGCTACACCTTC